This paragraph covers one T cell receptor beta chain sequence. The antigen this receptor binds is unknown. Base qualities were left out, and no much larger clone turns up one base away. This sample stems from a study of blood T cell repertoires in COVID-19 (dated by TCRdb to about 2020). Looking at the study overall: Collaborator samples came from the United States, Italy and Spain and covered acute and convalescent phases of COVID-19. A freely available public database, intended as a resource for researchers studying the immune response to SARS-CoV-2, is where the repertoires were released. Sample metadata almost always included a de-identified subject ID, COVID-19 status, age in years and sex. HLA class I and class II types, where available, came from metadata supplied by the sample provider rather than from assay-based typing. The dataset comprised deeply sampled blood TCRbeta repertoires from subjects exposed to, actively infected with, or recovered from COVID-19. The prospective study material was composed of cDNA or gDNA derived from T cells, B-cell-depleted T cells, or PBMCs. The samples were drawn from two sources: the first 160 participants of the ongoing ImmuneRACE study, and about 1,300 subjects contributed by 6 global collaborators.

The collaborating institutions used their own protocols to collect whole blood in K2EDTA tubes. For TCRbeta analysis, collaborators shipped samples in one of three forms: frozen whole blood, isolated PBMCs, or DNA extracted from either of those sample types. Study-wide findings and limitations: The quantity of clinical and demographic metadata differed by source and by participant and was supplied without curation.

The immunoSEQ Assay, a bias-controlled multiplex PCR, was used to amplify TCRbeta CDR3 regions from genomic DNA. Turning to the authors' computational methods: Within the assay, amplification of reference gene primers was used to estimate how many nucleated cells each sample contained. Sequence reads were collapsed and filtered to measure the absolute abundance of every unique TCRbeta CDR3 rearrangement. For each sample, productive Simpson clonality was calculated by taking the square root of Simpson's diversity index across productive rearrangements. TCRdb limited this immuneACCESS table to in-frame rearrangements with V and J called. A share of clones is missing; checked studies link under half to unresolved V genes, and the rest is unexplained. V, J and clone size are taken as reported in that table, and D and trimming were inferred from the DNA itself. The sample table holds 110,000 or so clones, of which 85% were seen once. Around 13% of the sample lies in the top ten.

The sequence was obtained from a human donor in a cohort sampled during active COVID-19. The sequenced material came from peripheral blood.

The DNA is TGTGCCATCCGGGACAGGGGCACAGATACGCAGTATTTT. It codes for CAIRDRGTDTQYF. The chain is encoded by TRBV19 joined to TRBJ2-3; 9 bases in between match TRBD1. V ends up 10 bases short and J 1 base short, with an unmatched junction base count of 3. The germline V gene encodes CDR1 LNHDA and CDR2 SQIVND (reference sequence). The CDR3 runs 13 amino acids, cysteine and phenylalanine included. Only the CDR3 region is kept as DNA, spanning 39 bases read in frame from base 1.